What follows are 12 T cell receptor beta chains derived from one specimen sequenced in a study of Graves' ophthalmopathy and Graves' hyperthyroidism. Amplification from RNA transcripts yielded the TCR beta CDR3 regions. Following a first-round RT-PCR that used HTBI primers, a second-round multiplex PCR was carried out. TCRdb reprocessed the multiplex PCR reads via MiXCR and lists one record per CDR3 protein. This sample has about 620,000 distinct CDR3 sequences; approximately 21% occur once, and the top ten carry around 6.5%. Sequences were obtained from peripheral blood. These receptors were obtained from a woman aged 18-29 years with stable Graves' hyperthyroidism. Some clones in this sample may be carry-over from other donors' samples.

J is TRBJ1-5 and V is TRBV19; 7 bases align to TRBD1. This CDR3 comprises 14 residues. Germline V gene data show CDR1 as LNHDA and CDR2 as SQIVND (reference sequence). The trim removed 3 bases at V and 7 bases at J, leaving 6 bases unmatched. The DNA of the CDR3 is TGTGCCAGTAGTATTGGACAGGTGGGCCAGCCCCAGCATTTT. It is translated as CASSIGQVGQPQHF.

For this clonotype: A read error is possible here, since a much larger clone lies one base away. The chain couples TRBV27 to TRBJ2-5; D is perhaps TRBD1 (6 bases). Germline V lookup: CDR1 MNHEY, CDR2 SMNVEV (reference sequence). This CDR3 spans 19 amino acids. Trimming stripped 4 bases from V and 6 bases from J, with 30 bases between. This CDR3 reads CASSSDWGVDMGATKTQYF. CDR3 DNA: TGTGCCAGCAGTTCCGACTGGGGTGTGGACATGGGGGCTACCAAGACCCAGTACTTC.

At least ten counts were recorded for this clonotype. This chain connects TRBV6-1 to TRBJ1-1, with D possibly TRBD1 on 5 matching bases. V was pared by 4 bases and J by 11 bases, with 17 bases between. This CDR3 comprises 13 residues. Germline loops: CDR1 MNHNS, CDR2 SASEGT. CDR3 in amino acids: CASSAQELAEAFF. The CDR3 coding sequence is TGTGCCAGCAGTGCACAGGAATTGGCGGAGGCTTTCTTT.

This clonotype was counted at least ten times. The chain is built from TRBV12-3 or TRBV12-4 and TRBJ1-2, with 9 bases matching TRBD1. This CDR3 has 14 amino acids. The ends lost 6 bases at V and 8 bases at J; junction bases unmatched: 10. In DNA, the CDR3 is TGTGCCAGCAGGAGGGACAGGGCCAGGGGAGGCTACACCTTC. Protein product: CASRRDRARGGYTF.

This clonotype was counted at least ten times. The junction does not match germline at one end; this may be a read error. The rearrangement uses TRBV5-1 and TRBJ1-5; D ambiguous. Germline V lookup: CDR1 SGHRS, CDR2 YFSETQ. CDR3 size: 15 residues. CDR3 in DNA: TGTGCCAGCAGTTTATCAGGCGATAGCAATCAGCCCCAGCATTTT. Amino acid sequence: CASSLSGDSNQPQHF.

This clonotype has just a few counts. The chain recombines TRBV7-2 with TRBJ2-5, with 7 bases matching TRBD2. This CDR3 is built from 15 residues. In germline, CDR1 is SGHTA, CDR2 FQGNSA. The V and J ends lost 2 bases and 1 base, in that order; junction bases with no gene match: 4. The CDR3 nucleotides read TGTGCCAGCAGCTTATTTGCGGGGGTCCAAGAGACCCAGTACTTC. Its protein product is CASSLFAGVQETQYF.

As DNA, the CDR3 is TGTGCCAGCAGTTTACTCCTTAGCCGGGGCTACACCTTC. As protein: CASSLLLSRGYTF. The J gene is TRBJ1-2, the V gene TRBV12-3 or TRBV12-4; unclear D gene. The CDR3 consists of 13 residues. Trimming stripped 2 bases from V and 8 bases from J, with 12 bases between.

This clonotype turned up a few times. The gene calls are TRBV30 and TRBJ2-7, with D possibly being TRBD1 (6 bases). There are 11 residues in the CDR3. V lost 4 bases, J lost 7 bases, and 11 bases lay in between. Germline values: CDR1 GTSNPN, CDR2 SVGIG (reference sequence). CDR3 sequence: CAWTEDSEQYF. The CDR3 coding sequence is TGTGCCTGGACCGAGGACAGTGAGCAGTACTTC.

For the CDR3, the DNA is TGTGCCAGCAGTTTAGGGACAGCTTACACCTTC. The encoded protein is CASSLGTAYTF. V is TRBV12-3 or TRBV12-4 and J is TRBJ1-2; a weak D match, TRBD1 (6 bases). V dropped 1 base and J dropped 11 bases, with 8 bases sitting between them. The CDR3 loop spans 11 amino acids.

This clonotype was picked up many times. The gene calls are TRBV28 and TRBJ1-5; a possible D gene is TRBD1 (6 bases). Germline loops: CDR1 MDHEN, CDR2 SYDVKM. V was shortened by 6 bases and J by 2 bases, with 14 bases between the two germline ends. The CDR3 totals 15 residues. CDR3: CASSGGGAGNQPQHF. The CDR3 DNA follows: TGTGCCAGCAGCGGAGGGGGGGCGGGCAATCAGCCCCAGCATTTT.

The gene calls are TRBV7-9 and TRBJ2-2; no reliable D call. This CDR3 has 13 residues. V lost 3 bases and J lost 6, with 8 bases in between. Germline assignment: CDR1 SEHNR and CDR2 FQNEAQ (reference sequence). CDR3 protein: CASSLLPAGELFF. CDR3 nucleotide sequence: TGTGCCAGCAGCTTGCTACCGGCCGGGGAGCTGTTTTTT.

This clonotype was counted many times. The chain uses TRBV12-3 or TRBV12-4 and TRBJ1-2; possibly TRBD1 for D (5 bases). Trimming pared 4 bases from V and 5 bases from J, leaving 17 bases between. CDR3 length equals 15 residues. The chain's CDR3 is CASSSPGVLIYGYTF. For the CDR3, the DNA is TGTGCCAGCAGTTCCCCGGGGGTACTGATTTATGGCTACACCTTC.